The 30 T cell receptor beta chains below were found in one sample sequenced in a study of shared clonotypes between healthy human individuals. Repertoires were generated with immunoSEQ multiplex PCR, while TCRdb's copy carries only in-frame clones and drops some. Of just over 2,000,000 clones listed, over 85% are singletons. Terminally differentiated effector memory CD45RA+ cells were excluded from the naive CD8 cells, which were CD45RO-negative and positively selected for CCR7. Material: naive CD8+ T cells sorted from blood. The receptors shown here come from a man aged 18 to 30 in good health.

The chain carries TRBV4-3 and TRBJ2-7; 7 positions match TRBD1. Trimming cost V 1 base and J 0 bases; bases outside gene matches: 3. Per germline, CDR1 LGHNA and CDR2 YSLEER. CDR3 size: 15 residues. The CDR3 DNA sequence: TGCGCCAGCAGCCAAGGGCAGGGGGACTCCTACGAGCAGTACTTC. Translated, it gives CASSQGQGDSYEQYF.

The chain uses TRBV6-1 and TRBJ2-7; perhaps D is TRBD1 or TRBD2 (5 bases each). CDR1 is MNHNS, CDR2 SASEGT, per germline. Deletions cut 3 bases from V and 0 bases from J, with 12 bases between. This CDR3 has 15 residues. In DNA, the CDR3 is TGTGCCAGCAGTGACCGGGACGACGTCTCCTACGAGCAGTACTTC. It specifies CASSDRDDVSYEQYF.

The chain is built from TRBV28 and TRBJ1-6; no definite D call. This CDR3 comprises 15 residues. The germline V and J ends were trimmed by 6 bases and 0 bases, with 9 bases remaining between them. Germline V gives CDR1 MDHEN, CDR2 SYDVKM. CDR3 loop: CASSPISSYNSPLHF. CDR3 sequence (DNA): TGTGCCAGCAGCCCAATAAGCTCCTATAATTCACCCCTCCACTTT. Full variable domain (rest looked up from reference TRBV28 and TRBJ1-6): DVKVTQSSRYLVKRTGEKVFLECVQDMDHENMFWYRQDPGLGLRLIYFSYDVKMKEKGDIPEGYSVSREKKERFSLILESASTNQTSMYLCASSPISSYNSPLHFGNGTRLTVT.

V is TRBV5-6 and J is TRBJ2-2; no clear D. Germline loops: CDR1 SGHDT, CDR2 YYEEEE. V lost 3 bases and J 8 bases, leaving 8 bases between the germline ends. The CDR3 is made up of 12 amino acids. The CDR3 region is CASSWPSGELFF. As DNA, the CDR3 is TGTGCCAGCAGCTGGCCGTCTGGGGAGCTGTTTTTT.

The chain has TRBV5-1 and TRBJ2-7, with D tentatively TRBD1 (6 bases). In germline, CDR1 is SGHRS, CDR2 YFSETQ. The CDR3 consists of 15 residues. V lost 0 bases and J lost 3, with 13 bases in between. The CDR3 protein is CASSLEEGRGYEQYF. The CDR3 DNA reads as TGCGCCAGCAGCTTGGAAGAGGGCAGGGGCTACGAGCAGTACTTC.

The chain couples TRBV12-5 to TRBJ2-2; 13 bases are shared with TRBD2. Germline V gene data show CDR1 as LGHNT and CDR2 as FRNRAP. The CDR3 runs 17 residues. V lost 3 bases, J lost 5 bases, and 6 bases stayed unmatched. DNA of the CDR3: TGTGCTAGTGGTTTCAGACTAGCGGGAGGTGAGACCGGGGAGCTGTTTTTT. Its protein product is CASGFRLAGGETGELFF.

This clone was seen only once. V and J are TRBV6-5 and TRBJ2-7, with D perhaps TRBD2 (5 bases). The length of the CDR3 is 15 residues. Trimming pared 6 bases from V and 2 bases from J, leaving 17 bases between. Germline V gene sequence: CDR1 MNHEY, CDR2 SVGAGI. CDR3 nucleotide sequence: TGTGCCAGCAGACCCGACCCTCTCGGGACCTACGAGCAGTACTTC. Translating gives CASRPDPLGTYEQYF.

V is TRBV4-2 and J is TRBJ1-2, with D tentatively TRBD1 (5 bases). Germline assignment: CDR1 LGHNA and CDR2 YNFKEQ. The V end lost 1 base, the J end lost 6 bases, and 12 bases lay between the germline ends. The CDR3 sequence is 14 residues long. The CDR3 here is CASSQGGVWDGYTF. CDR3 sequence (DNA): TGTGCCAGCAGCCAAGGAGGGGTATGGGATGGCTACACCTTC.

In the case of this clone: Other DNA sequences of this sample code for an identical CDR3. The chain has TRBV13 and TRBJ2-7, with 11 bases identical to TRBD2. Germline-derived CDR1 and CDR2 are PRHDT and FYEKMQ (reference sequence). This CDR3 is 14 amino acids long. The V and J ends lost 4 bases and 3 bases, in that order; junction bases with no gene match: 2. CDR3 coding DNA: TGTGCCAGCAGCTCCGGGACTAGCGGCTACGAGCAGTACTTC. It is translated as CASSSGTSGYEQYF.

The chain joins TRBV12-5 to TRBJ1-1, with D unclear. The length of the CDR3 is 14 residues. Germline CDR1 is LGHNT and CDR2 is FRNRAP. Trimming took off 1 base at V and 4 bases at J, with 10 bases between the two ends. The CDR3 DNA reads TGTGCTAGTGGTTTGGGGGATGGAAGCACTGAAGCTTTCTTT. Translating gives CASGLGDGSTEAFF.

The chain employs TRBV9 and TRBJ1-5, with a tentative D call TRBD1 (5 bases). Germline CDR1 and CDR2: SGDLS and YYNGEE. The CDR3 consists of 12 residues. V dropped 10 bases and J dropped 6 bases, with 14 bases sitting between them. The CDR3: CAGGRGSQPQHF. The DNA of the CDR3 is TGTGCCGGCGGGAGGGGATCTCAGCCCCAGCATTTT.

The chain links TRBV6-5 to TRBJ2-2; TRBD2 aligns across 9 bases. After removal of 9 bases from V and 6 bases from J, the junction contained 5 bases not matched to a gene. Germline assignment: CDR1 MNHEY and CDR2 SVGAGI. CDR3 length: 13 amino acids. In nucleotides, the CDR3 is TGTGCCAGTTTAGCGGGAGTAGCCGGGGAGCTGTTTTTT. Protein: CASLAGVAGELFF.

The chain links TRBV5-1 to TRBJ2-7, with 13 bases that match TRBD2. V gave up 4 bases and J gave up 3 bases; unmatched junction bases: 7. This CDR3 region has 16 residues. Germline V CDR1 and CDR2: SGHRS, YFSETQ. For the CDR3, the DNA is TGCGCCAGCAGCACCGGACTAGCGGGGGAGTACTACGAGCAGTACTTC. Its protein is CASSTGLAGEYYEQYF.

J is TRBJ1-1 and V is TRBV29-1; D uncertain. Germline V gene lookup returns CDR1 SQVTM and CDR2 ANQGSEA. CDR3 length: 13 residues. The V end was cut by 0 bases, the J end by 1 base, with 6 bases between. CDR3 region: CSVEDRENTEAFF. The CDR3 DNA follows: TGCAGCGTTGAAGATCGGGAGAACACTGAAGCTTTCTTT.

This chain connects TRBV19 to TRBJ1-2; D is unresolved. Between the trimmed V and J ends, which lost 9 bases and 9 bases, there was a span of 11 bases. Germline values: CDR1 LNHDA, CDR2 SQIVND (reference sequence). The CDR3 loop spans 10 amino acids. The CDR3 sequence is CARTCDRYTF. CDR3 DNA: TGTGCCAGGACCTGTGACCGCTACACCTTC.

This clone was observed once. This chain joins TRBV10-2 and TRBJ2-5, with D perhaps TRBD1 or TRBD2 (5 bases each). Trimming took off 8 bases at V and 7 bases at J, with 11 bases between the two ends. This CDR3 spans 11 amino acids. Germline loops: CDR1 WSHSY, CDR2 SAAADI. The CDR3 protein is CASSEGWTQYF. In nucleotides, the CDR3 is TGCGCCAGCTCTGAGGGGTGGACCCAGTACTTC.

The CDR3 region is CASSPSTAETDTQYF. In DNA form, the CDR3 reads TGTGCCAGCAGCCCCTCTACAGCGGAGACAGATACGCAGTATTTT. The chain recombines TRBV5-4 with TRBJ2-3, with D tentatively TRBD2 (5 bases). Germline V CDR1 and CDR2: SGHNT, YYREEE (reference sequence). V was cut by 4 bases and J by 3 bases, with 15 bases left in between. The CDR3 length is 15 residues.

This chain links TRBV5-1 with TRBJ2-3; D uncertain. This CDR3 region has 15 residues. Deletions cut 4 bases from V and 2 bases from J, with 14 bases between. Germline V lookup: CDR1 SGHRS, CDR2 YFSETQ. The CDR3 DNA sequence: TGCGCCAGCAGCCCCCCGGGCAGTCACACAGATACGCAGTATTTT. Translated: CASSPPGSHTDTQYF.

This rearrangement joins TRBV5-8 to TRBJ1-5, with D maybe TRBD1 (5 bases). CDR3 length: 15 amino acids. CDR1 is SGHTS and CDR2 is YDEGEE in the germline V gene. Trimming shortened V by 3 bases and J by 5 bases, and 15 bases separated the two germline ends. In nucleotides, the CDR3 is TGTGCCAGCAGCTCGGGACTGTTAGACCATCAGCCCCAGCATTTT. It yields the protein CASSSGLLDHQPQHF.

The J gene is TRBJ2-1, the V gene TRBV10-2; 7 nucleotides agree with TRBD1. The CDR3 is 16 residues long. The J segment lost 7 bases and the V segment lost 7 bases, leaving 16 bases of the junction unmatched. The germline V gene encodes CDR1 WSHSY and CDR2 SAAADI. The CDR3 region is CASTFSTTGPRNEQFF. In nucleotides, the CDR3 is TGCGCCAGCACGTTCTCAACGACAGGGCCTCGGAATGAGCAGTTCTTC.

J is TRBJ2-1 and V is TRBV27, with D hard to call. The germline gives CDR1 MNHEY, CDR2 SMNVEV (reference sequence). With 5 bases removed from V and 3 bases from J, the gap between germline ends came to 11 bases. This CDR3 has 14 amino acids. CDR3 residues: CASSPQLIYNEQFF. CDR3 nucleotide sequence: TGTGCCAGCAGTCCACAGCTTATCTACAATGAGCAGTTCTTC.

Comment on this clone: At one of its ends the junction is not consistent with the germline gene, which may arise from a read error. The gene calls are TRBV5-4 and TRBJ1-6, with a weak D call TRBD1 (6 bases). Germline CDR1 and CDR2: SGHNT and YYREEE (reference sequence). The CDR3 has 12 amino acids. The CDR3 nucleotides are TGTGCCAGCAGCAAAGGTGGACAGCCTGTAGAGTTT. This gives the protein CASSKGGQPVEF.

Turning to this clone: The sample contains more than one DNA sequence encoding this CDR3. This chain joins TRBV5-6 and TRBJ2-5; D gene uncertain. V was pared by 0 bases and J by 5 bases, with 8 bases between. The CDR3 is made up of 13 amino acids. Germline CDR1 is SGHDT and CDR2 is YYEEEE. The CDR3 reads CASSLADGETQYF. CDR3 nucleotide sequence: TGTGCCAGCAGCTTGGCAGACGGTGAGACCCAGTACTTC.

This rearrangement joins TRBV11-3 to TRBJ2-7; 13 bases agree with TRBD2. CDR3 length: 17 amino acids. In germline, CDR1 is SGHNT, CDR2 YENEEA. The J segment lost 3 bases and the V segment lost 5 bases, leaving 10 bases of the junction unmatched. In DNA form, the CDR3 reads TGTGCCAGCAGCATTGGACTAGCGGGAGATTTAGGCTACGAGCAGTACTTC. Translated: CASSIGLAGDLGYEQYF.

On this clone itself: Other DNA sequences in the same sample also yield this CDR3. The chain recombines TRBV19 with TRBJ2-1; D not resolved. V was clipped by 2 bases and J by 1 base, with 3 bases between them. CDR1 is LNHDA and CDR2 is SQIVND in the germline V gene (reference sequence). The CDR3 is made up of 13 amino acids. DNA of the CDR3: TGTGCCAGTAGTATATCGTCCTACAATGAGCAGTTCTTC. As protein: CASSISSYNEQFF. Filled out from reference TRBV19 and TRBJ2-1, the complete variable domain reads DGGITQSPKYLFRKEGQNVTLSCEQNLNHDAMYWYRQDPGQGLRLIYYSQIVNDFQKGDIAEGYSVSREKKESFPLTVTSAQKNPTAFYLCASSISSYNEQFFGPGTRLTVL.

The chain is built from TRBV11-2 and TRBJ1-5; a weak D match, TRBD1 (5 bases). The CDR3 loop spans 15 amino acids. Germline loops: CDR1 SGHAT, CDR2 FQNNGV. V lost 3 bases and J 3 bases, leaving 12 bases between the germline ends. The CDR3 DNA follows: TGTGCCAGCAGCTTCGGGGGGGAGAACAATCAGCCCCAGCATTTT. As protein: CASSFGGENNQPQHF.

CDR3 in amino acids: CASSDPPGDTQYF. Written as DNA, the CDR3 is TGTGCCAGCAGTGACCCGCCAGGCGATACGCAGTATTTT. The chain has TRBV6-1 and TRBJ2-3; D is unclear. Germline CDR1 is MNHNS and CDR2 is SASEGT. Between the trimmed V and J ends, which lost 3 bases and 6 bases, there was a span of 10 bases. There are 13 residues in the CDR3.

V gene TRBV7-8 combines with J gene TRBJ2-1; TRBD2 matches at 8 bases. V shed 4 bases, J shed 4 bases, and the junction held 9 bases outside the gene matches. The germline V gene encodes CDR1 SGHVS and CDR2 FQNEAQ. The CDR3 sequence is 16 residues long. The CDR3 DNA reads TGTGCCAGCAGCTCAGGGGTTAGCGGGACGTACAATGAGCAGTTCTTC. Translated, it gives CASSSGVSGTYNEQFF.

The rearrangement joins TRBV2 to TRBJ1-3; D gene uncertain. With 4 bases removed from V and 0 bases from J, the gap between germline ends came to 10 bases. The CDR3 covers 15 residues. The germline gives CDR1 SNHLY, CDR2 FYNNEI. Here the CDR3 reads CASSGLLLSGNTIYF. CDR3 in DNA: TGTGCCAGCAGTGGTCTGCTACTCTCTGGAAACACCATATATTTT.

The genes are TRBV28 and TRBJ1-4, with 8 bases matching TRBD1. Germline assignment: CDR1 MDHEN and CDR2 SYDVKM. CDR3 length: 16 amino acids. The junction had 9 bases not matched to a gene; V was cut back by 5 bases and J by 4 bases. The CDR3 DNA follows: TGTGCCAGCAGTCCTGGGACAGGACTTTATAATGAAAAACTGTTTTTT. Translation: CASSPGTGLYNEKLFF.